Following are 31 T cell receptor beta chains from one sample sequenced in a study of T cells in Graves' hyperthyroidism and ophthalmopathy. Researchers amplified the TCR beta CDR3 regions from RNA transcripts. The study used the HTBI primer set for a first-round RT-PCR of the TCR CDR3. From the multiplex PCR reads, TCRdb called clonotypes with MiXCR, one entry per CDR3 protein. The data contain around 700,000 distinct CDR3 sequences, roughly 20% of them seen just once; the ten biggest clones take up about a sixth. Sequenced: blood. The origin of the receptors is a woman between 45 and 65 years old with Graves' hyperthyroidism that later progressed to Graves' ophthalmopathy.

The chain links TRBV10-3 to TRBJ2-1, with TRBD1 identical over 9 bases. The germline V gene has CDR1 ENHRY and CDR2 SYGVKD. This CDR3 contains 15 residues. V shed 6 bases and J 7 bases; nucleotides not matched to a gene: 10. The CDR3 DNA sequence: TGTGCCATCAGAAGGGTCGGGACAGGGTTGAATGAGCAGTTCTTC. Protein product: CAIRRVGTGLNEQFF.

The rearrangement joins TRBV20-1 to TRBJ2-2, with D unresolved. Trimming took off 1 base at V and 4 bases at J, with 1 base between the two ends. The CDR3 spans 11 residues. CDR1 is DFQATT, CDR2 SNEGSKA, per germline (reference sequence). This chain's CDR3 is CSARATGELFF. The DNA of the CDR3 is TGCAGTGCTAGAGCCACCGGGGAGCTGTTTTTT.

With respect to this clonotype: This could be a read error, since a much larger clone is one nucleotide away. The chain uses TRBV6-1 and TRBJ2-7; D perhaps matches TRBD1 (5 bases). Per the germline V gene, CDR1 is MNHNS and CDR2 is SASEGT. Trimming took off 5 bases at V and 5 bases at J, with 13 bases between the two ends. CDR3 length equals 13 residues. This CDR3 is CASSPGPRDEQYF. DNA of the CDR3: TGTGCCAGCAGTCCAGGGCCCCGAGACGAGCAGTACTTC.

This clonotype was seen a handful of times. This chain uses TRBV20-1 with TRBJ1-2; 7 bases are a match to TRBD1. The V and J ends lost 3 bases and 3 bases, in that order; junction bases with no gene match: 10. The CDR3 extends over 15 amino acids. The germline gives CDR1 DFQATT, CDR2 SNEGSKA (reference sequence). The CDR3 loop reads CSASPVEGAHYGYTF. CDR3 sequence (DNA): TGCAGTGCTAGCCCCGTGGAGGGGGCTCACTATGGCTACACCTTC.

The chain has TRBV6-5 and TRBJ2-3, with D perhaps matching TRBD1 (6 bases). Germline-derived CDR1 and CDR2 are MNHEY and SVGAGI. The CDR3 sequence is 20 residues long. V was shortened by 2 bases and J by 0 bases, with 24 bases between the two germline ends. The CDR3 protein is CASSYEGRGQKNPSTDTQYF. CDR3 nucleotide sequence: TGTGCCAGCAGTTACGAGGGCAGGGGACAAAAAAACCCGAGCACAGATACGCAGTATTTT.

This clonotype has ten or more counts. In DNA form, the CDR3 reads TGTGCCAGCAGTTACGGGGACAACCCCTACGAGCAGTACTTC. Its protein product is CASSYGDNPYEQYF. The rearrangement joins TRBV6-6 to TRBJ2-7; tentatively, D is TRBD1 (6 bases). The germline V gene has CDR1 MNHNY and CDR2 SVGAGI (reference sequence). The CDR3 consists of 14 residues. Trimming stripped 2 bases from V and 2 bases from J, with 10 bases between.

The chain has TRBV6-1 and TRBJ1-5; D unresolved. This CDR3 has 14 residues. CDR1 and CDR2 from the germline V gene are MNHNS and SASEGT. The germline V and J ends were trimmed by 6 bases and 4 bases, with 13 bases remaining between them. CDR3 protein: CASSRDFRNQPQHF. The CDR3 DNA reads TGTGCCAGCAGCCGAGACTTCCGAAATCAGCCCCAGCATTTT.

This clonotype appeared a few times. CDR3 nucleotide sequence: TGCAGTGCGACCGGGACAGGGGGCACCAGCTCTGGAAACACCATATATTTT. Translated: CSATGTGGTSSGNTIYF. The chain joins TRBV20-1 to TRBJ1-3, with 12 positions matching TRBD1. The trim removed 6 bases at V and 0 bases at J, leaving 9 bases unmatched. Looked up from germline, CDR1 is DFQATT and CDR2 is SNEGSKA (reference sequence). The CDR3 loop spans 17 amino acids.

The chain is built from TRBV20-1 and TRBJ2-7, with 7 bases lining up with TRBD2. The CDR3 extends over 14 amino acids. J gave up 2 bases and V 0 bases, and 4 bases lay outside the gene matches. Germline CDR1 and CDR2: DFQATT and SNEGSKA (reference sequence). CDR3 residues: CSARDLAATYEQYF. The CDR3 bases are TGCAGTGCTAGAGATCTAGCGGCAACCTACGAGCAGTACTTC.

A few counts support this clonotype. This chain joins TRBV24-1 and TRBJ2-2; 8 bases fit TRBD2. The junction had 3 bases not matched to a gene; V was cut back by 7 bases and J by 6 bases. Per the germline V gene, CDR1 is KGHDR and CDR2 is SFDVKD. The CDR3 is made up of 13 amino acids. In DNA form, the CDR3 reads TGTGCCACCAGCGGACTAGCCTCCGGGGAGCTGTTTTTT. Translating it yields CATSGLASGELFF.

This clonotype was observed at least ten times. The CDR3 DNA reads as TGTGCCAGCAGCCACGCGCAGGTGGGATTTCCTGAAGCTTTCTTT. This gives the protein CASSHAQVGFPEAFF. The chain uses TRBV3-1 and TRBJ1-1; the D is unclear. Trimming left V 3 bases short and J 6 bases short, with 17 bases between. CDR1 is LGHDT and CDR2 is YNNKEL in the germline V gene (reference sequence). CDR3 length equals 15 residues.

In its sample, this clonotype was seen many times. The V and J genes are TRBV12-3 or TRBV12-4 and TRBJ1-1; D unresolved. The CDR3 totals 11 residues. The ends were cut back, 5 bases at V and 4 bases at J, with 5 bases in the middle. The CDR3 bases are TGTGCCAGCAGTCAGGTCACTGAAGCTTTCTTT. It translates to CASSQVTEAFF.

The V call is TRBV4-1, the J call TRBJ2-3, with 8 bases fitting TRBD2. This CDR3 comprises 15 residues. Germline CDR1 MGHRA, CDR2 YSYEKL. The V gene end was trimmed by 0 bases and the J gene end by 4 bases; junction bases not matched to a gene: 3. The CDR3 is CASSQEGLGADTQYF. Here the CDR3 DNA reads TGCGCCAGCAGCCAAGAGGGACTAGGAGCAGATACGCAGTATTTT.

This clonotype appeared many times. V is TRBV11-3 and J is TRBJ2-3; tentatively, D is TRBD1 (5 bases). Trimming removed 5 bases at V and 6 bases at J, with 24 bases between. The CDR3 spans 17 residues. Germline V gene data show CDR1 as SGHNT and CDR2 as YENEEA. The CDR3 reads CASSHNPGWPFPDTQYF. For the CDR3, the DNA is TGTGCCAGCAGCCATAATCCAGGGTGGCCTTTTCCGGATACGCAGTATTTT.

This clonotype was counted a single time. The chain employs TRBV29-1 and TRBJ2-7; D gene unclear. CDR3 size: 11 residues. Germline V gene data show CDR1 as SQVTM and CDR2 as ANQGSEA. Trimming stripped 0 bases from V and 4 bases from J, with 4 bases between. The CDR3 sequence is CSVEDEYEQYF. The DNA for the CDR3 is TGCAGCGTTGAAGATGAGTACGAGCAGTACTTC.

The sample holds one count of this clonotype. The rearrangement uses TRBV7-2 and TRBJ2-5; possible D gene TRBD1, 5 bases. Germline lookup yields CDR1 SGHTA and CDR2 FQGNSA. V lost 1 base to trimming and J lost 3 bases, with 15 bases between them. This CDR3 comprises 16 residues. CDR3: CASSLEGLTYEETQYF. CDR3 in DNA: TGTGCCAGCAGCTTAGAGGGGCTAACGTACGAAGAGACCCAGTACTTC.

This clonotype was detected only a few times. DNA of the CDR3: TGTGCCGGAGGGACAGGGCTCCGGAACTATGGCTACACCTTC. Amino acids: CAGGTGLRNYGYTF. The chain combines TRBV5-8 with TRBJ1-2, with 9 positions matching TRBD1. After removal of 10 bases from V and 2 bases from J, the junction contained 9 bases not matched to a gene. This CDR3 has 14 amino acids. CDR1 is SGHTS, CDR2 YDEGEE, per germline.

This clonotype was seen a few times. A read error may be the cause here, since a much bigger clone is one base away. This sequence joins TRBV18 and TRBJ1-1; D might be TRBD1 (5 bases). The CDR3 has 15 amino acids. Germline values: CDR1 KGHSH, CDR2 LQKENI. CDR3 sequence reads: CANSPPGGQNTEAFF. The CDR3 DNA follows: TGTGCCAACTCACCACCCGGTGGACAAAACACTGAAGCTTTCTTT.

This clonotype has at least ten counts. The chain carries TRBV2 and TRBJ1-6; 7 nucleotides agree with TRBD1. The CDR3 has 15 residues. V trimming: 5 bases; J trimming: 5 bases; junction bases outside the gene matches: 6. In germline, CDR1 is SNHLY, CDR2 FYNNEI. The CDR3 spells CASSPETGNNSPLHF. The CDR3 DNA reads TGTGCCAGCAGTCCCGAGACAGGGAATAATTCACCCCTCCACTTT.

This clonotype was recorded many times. The chain carries TRBV12-3 or TRBV12-4 and TRBJ1-1; no clear D gene. V was cut by 5 bases and J by 4 bases, with 14 bases left in between. The CDR3 has 14 amino acids. DNA for the CDR3: TGTGCCAGCAGTCGGGAGAGGGCGCTCACTGAAGCTTTCTTT. It encodes CASSRERALTEAFF.

The chain is built from TRBV30 and TRBJ1-5, with TRBD1 as a possible D gene (5 bases). The germline V gene encodes CDR1 GTSNPN and CDR2 SVGIG (reference sequence). The V end lost 0 bases, the J end lost 4 bases, and 13 bases lay between the germline ends. The CDR3 covers 15 residues. In DNA, the CDR3 is TGTGCCTGGAGTGTAGCAGGGTTGGGTAATCAGCCCCAGCATTTT. It is translated as CAWSVAGLGNQPQHF.

This clonotype came up many times. The chain uses TRBV11-2 and TRBJ2-6; tentatively, D is TRBD1 (6 bases). Trimming cost V 6 bases and J 0 bases, with 18 bases left between them. Germline V gene data show CDR1 as SGHAT and CDR2 as FQNNGV. The CDR3 totals 18 residues. The CDR3 loop is CASRGMTGPFSGANVLTF. CDR3 bases: TGTGCCAGCAGGGGGATGACAGGACCCTTCTCTGGGGCCAACGTCCTGACTTTC.

The chain combines TRBV7-6 with TRBJ1-2; TRBD1 aligns across 7 bases. CDR1 SGHVS and CDR2 FNYEAQ come from the germline V gene. The J segment lost 0 bases and the V segment lost 11 bases, leaving 6 bases of the junction unmatched. This CDR3 comprises 13 residues. The CDR3 spells CAAGTAPNYGYTF. DNA of the CDR3: TGTGCCGCCGGGACAGCTCCTAACTATGGCTACACCTTC. The variable domain in full, with the rest retrieved from reference TRBV7-6 and TRBJ1-2, is GAGVSQSPRYKVTKRGQDVALRCDPISGHVSLYWYRQALGQGPEFLTYFNYEAQQDKSGLPNDRFSAERPEGSISTLTIQRTEQRDSAMYRCAAGTAPNYGYTFGSGTRLTVV.

The chain's CDR3 is CASSPGLNEQFF. CDR3 coding DNA: TGTGCCAGCAGCCCCGGTCTCAATGAGCAGTTCTTC. The chain recombines TRBV7-2 with TRBJ2-1; D not certain. Germline CDR1 is SGHTA and CDR2 is FQGNSA. Trimming stripped 5 bases from V and 6 bases from J, with 8 bases between. The CDR3 covers 12 residues.

The chain uses TRBV14 and TRBJ2-5; D may correspond to TRBD1 or TRBD2 (5 bases each). The V gene's germline CDR1 is SGHDN and CDR2 FVKESK. CDR3 length equals 15 residues. Deletions cut 2 bases from V and 5 bases from J, with 15 bases between. The CDR3 DNA is TGTGCCAGCAGCCAATGGGACCTAACGGGGGAGACCCAGTACTTC. It yields the protein CASSQWDLTGETQYF.

Ten or more counts support this clonotype. The chain uses TRBV2 and TRBJ2-7; TRBD2 matches 14 bases. The germline V gene encodes CDR1 SNHLY and CDR2 FYNNEI. The CDR3 loop spans 15 amino acids. V shed 6 bases and J 3 bases; nucleotides not matched to a gene: 4. The CDR3: CASRGLAGVYYEQYF. The CDR3, as DNA: TGTGCCAGCAGGGGACTAGCGGGGGTGTACTACGAGCAGTACTTC. The full variable domain, rest sourced from reference TRBV2 and TRBJ2-7, is EPEVTQTPSHQVTQMGQEVILRCVPISNHLYFYWYRQILGQKVEFLVSFYNNEISEKSEIFDDQFSVERPDGSNFTLKIRSTKLEDSAMYFCASRGLAGVYYEQYFGPGTRLTVT.

The chain links TRBV27 to TRBJ1-4; no firm D call. The CDR3 totals 16 residues. From germline, CDR1 is MNHEY and CDR2 SMNVEV (reference sequence). With 4 bases removed from V and 0 bases from J, the gap between germline ends came to 12 bases. The CDR3 bases are TGTGCCAGCAGTTGGGCCGGAACCGCAACTAATGAAAAACTGTTTTTT. This sequence encodes CASSWAGTATNEKLFF.

In this sample, this clonotype turned up many times. The chain joins TRBV3-1 to TRBJ2-2; 7 bases are shared with TRBD2. Germline assignment: CDR1 LGHDT and CDR2 YNNKEL (reference sequence). With V trimmed by 1 base and J by 1 base, 3 bases remained unmatched. The CDR3 is made up of 16 amino acids. The DNA for the CDR3 is TGTGCCAGCAGCCAAGTGGCTAGCGGGAACACCGGGGAGCTGTTTTTT. Translating gives CASSQVASGNTGELFF.

The chain uses TRBV7-2 and TRBJ1-2; D gene uncertain. V was cut by 1 base and J by 13 bases, with 22 bases left in between. Germline V gene data show CDR1 as SGHTA and CDR2 as FQGNSA. CDR3 length equals 15 residues. DNA for the CDR3: TGTGCCAGCAGCTTAGAAGGGCGGCCCGAGTCAGCGGGCACCTTC. Its protein is CASSLEGRPESAGTF.

This clonotype was detected many times. The chain uses TRBV2 and TRBJ2-3; D gene unclear. The CDR3 sequence is 15 residues long. Germline V gene sequence: CDR1 SNHLY, CDR2 FYNNEI. Trimming removed 4 bases at V and 0 bases at J, with 11 bases between. The CDR3 sequence is CASSVSQLSTDTQYF. CDR3 nucleotide sequence: TGTGCCAGCAGTGTTAGTCAGCTCAGCACAGATACGCAGTATTTT.

This clonotype was seen repeatedly, ten times or more. The CDR3 here is CASSPDRASPLHF. In DNA, the CDR3 is TGCGCCAGCAGCCCCGACAGGGCTTCACCCCTCCACTTT. The V gene is TRBV5-1, the J gene TRBJ1-6, with 7 bases matching TRBD1. Germline CDR1 is SGHRS and CDR2 is YFSETQ. V was pared by 4 bases and J by 9 bases, with 4 bases of the junction left unmatched. This CDR3 has 13 residues.